The T cell receptor beta chain described here comes from a study of tumor-infiltrating lymphocytes in primary liver carcinoma (dated by TCRdb to 2015 to 2018). Context from the whole study: Between late 2015 and March 2016, about five patients in China with histopathologically diagnosed primary liver carcinoma had their tumors surgically resected. For each liver tumor, the study sampled five regions along with adjacent normal tissue and blood, and applied TCRbeta repertoire sequencing, expression microarrays and whole-exome sequencing. A total of 35 or so specimens from 5 patients went through TCRbeta repertoire sequencing, namely 25 tumor regions, 5 adjacent noncancerous liver tissues and 5 peripheral blood samples. Technical replicate repertoires showed high reproducibility, with mean shared-clone rates roughly 0.88 and correlation coefficients above 0.98. Each sample produced roughly 3.65 to 7.13 million productive TCRbeta reads, and read depth showed no significant difference between tissue types. Of the five patients, three men and two women aged 30 to 69 years, four had hepatocellular carcinoma and one had combined HCC and intrahepatic cholangiocarcinoma. The five patients had tumors staged T1-T3 N0M0, with maximum diameters ranging from 4.2 to 10 cm. The paper as a whole reports these results and caveats: The study included only a few patients, and the authors note findings should be validated in a larger study. Only the TCR beta chain was sequenced, which likely underestimates true repertoire diversity because unpaired alpha chains were not captured. The top 250 clones made up a significantly larger repertoire fraction in tumors than in blood (p = 0.039). Comparison of CD4+ and CD8+ T cell repertoires was precluded by the use of bulk unsorted samples. Consistent with antigen-driven expansion, pairs of tumor regions showed higher repertoire overlap (mean around 36%) than either tumor-adjacent pairs (about 17%) or tumor-blood pairs (roughly 14%).

Using a constant-region primer and ProtoScript II reverse transcriptase, TCRbeta-specific cDNA was reverse-transcribed from around 520 ng total RNA. The TCRbeta libraries were prepared through three rounds of nested multiplex PCR following a slightly modified ARM-PCR procedure. Multiplex TRBV1-TRBV30 forward primers and a Cbeta reverse primer were used in the first two PCR rounds, each of which was run for approximately 11 cycles. Sample barcodes and Illumina adapters were attached in a final 25-cycle PCR using Deep VentR polymerase. Before sequencing, amplicons of 200-500 bp were purified from gel using a QIAquick gel extraction kit. An Illumina HiSeq 2500 was used to sequence the TCRbeta amplicons with 250-bp paired-end reads. The authors' analysis ran thus. Reads were quality-trimmed with Trimmomatic v0.33, and paired reads were merged with FLASH v1.2.11 to recover full CDR3 sequences. V, D and J germline segments were assigned to the rearranged TCRbeta sequences using MiGEC v1.2.1b. Clonotype statistics, along with Shannon-Wiener diversity indices, were calculated using VDJtools v1.0.0. Except for diversity analysis, only each sample's 250 most abundant clonotypes were used in subsequent analyses to reduce sampling bias. TCRdb reprocessing: public reads trimmed at Q25 with fastp, clones called with MiXCR, in-frame beta chains kept. All rows with the same CDR3 protein become a single entry with the most common DNA and genes. V and J calls and clone size were set by TCRdb, not the authors. For this sample the table gives about 330,000 distinct CDR3 sequences, of which almost 65% were detected only once. The ten largest clones add up to about 6.3% of the sample.

Blood RNA was extracted from unsorted whole blood using TRIzol reagent, and germline DNA was obtained with the DNeasy Blood & Tissue kit. Chronic HBV infection was present in the patients, and the patients were treatment-naive at sampling. Approximately 3.9 milliliters of peripheral blood were collected into K2EDTA tubes before surgery. Concerning this clonotype: It lacks a known antigen. This may arise from a read error, as a much more abundant clone is one base away.

The CDR3 starts with the cysteine, ends with the phenylalanine, and has 13 residues. Only CDR3 DNA is held: 39 bases, read in frame from base 1. The germline V gene gives CDR1 as SQVTM and CDR2 as ANQGSEA. V is shortened by 4 bases, J by 7 bases, and the region joining them spans 17 bases. The chain is made from TRBV29-1 and TRBJ2-7; the D gene assignment is ambiguous. The receptor's source is a man aged 35-49 years with primary liver carcinoma and hepatitis B virus infection. The material sequenced was peripheral blood. The CDR3 here reads CSVAGRLLAEQYF. The DNA is TGCAGCGTTGCAGGCAGGTTGTTGGCGGAGCAGTACTTC.